This T cell receptor (beta chain) was observed in a study of shared clonotypes between healthy human individuals. General study results and limits: Although depth was large, rarefaction showed that sequencing of the sorted subsets was incomplete.

To note about this clone: The antigen is undetermined.

Healthy HIV-negative adults without recent acute infections or vaccinations served as donors. Profiling relied on immunoSEQ multiplex PCR, and the TCRdb table lists in-frame clones only, not all of them. The sample records over a million clones, around 74% being singletons. The germline V gene encodes CDR1 GTSNPN and CDR2 SVGIG (reference sequence). Trimming cost V 2 bases and J 9 bases; bases outside gene matches: 8. The CDR3 consists of 14 residues. This chain uses TRBV30 with TRBJ2-1; 9 nucleotides match TRBD2. The sample taken for sequencing was memory CD4+ T cells sorted from blood. As to subset: CD45RA-negative fraction. This receptor was identified in a man aged 18-30 years in good health. CDR3 loop: CAWSQFGGGVEQFF. The CDR3 DNA reads TGTGCCTGGAGTCAATTTGGCGGGGGGGTTGAGCAGTTCTTC.